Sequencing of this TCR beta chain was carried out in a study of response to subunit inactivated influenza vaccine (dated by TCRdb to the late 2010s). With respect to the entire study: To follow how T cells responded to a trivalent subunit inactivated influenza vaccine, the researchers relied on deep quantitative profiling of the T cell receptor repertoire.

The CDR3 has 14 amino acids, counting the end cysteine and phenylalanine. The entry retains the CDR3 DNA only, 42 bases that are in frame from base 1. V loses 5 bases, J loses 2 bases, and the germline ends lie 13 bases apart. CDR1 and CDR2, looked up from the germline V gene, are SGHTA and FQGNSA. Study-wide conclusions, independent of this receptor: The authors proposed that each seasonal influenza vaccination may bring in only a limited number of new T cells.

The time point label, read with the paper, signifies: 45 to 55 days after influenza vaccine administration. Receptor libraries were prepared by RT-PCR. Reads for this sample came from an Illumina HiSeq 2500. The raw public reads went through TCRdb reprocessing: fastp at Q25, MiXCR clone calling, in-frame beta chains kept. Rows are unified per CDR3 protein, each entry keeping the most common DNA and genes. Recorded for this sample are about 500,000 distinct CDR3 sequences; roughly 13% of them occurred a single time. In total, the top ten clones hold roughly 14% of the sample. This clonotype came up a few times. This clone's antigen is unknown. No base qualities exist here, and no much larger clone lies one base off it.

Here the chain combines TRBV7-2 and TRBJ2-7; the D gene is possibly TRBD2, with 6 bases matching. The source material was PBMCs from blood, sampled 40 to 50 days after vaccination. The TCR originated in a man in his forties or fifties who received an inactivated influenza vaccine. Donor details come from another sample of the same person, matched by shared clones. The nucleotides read TGTGCCAGCAGCGTGGGGACTGAGACCTACGAGCAGTACTTC. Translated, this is CASSVGTETYEQYF. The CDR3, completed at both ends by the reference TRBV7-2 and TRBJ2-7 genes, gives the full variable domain GAGVSQSPSNKVTEKGKDVELRCDPISGHTALYWYRQSLGQGLEFLIYFQGNSAPDKSGLPSDRFSAERTGGSVSTLTIQRTQQEDSAVYLCASSVGTETYEQYFGPGTRLTVT.